Listed below are T cell receptor beta chains from one sample, sequenced in a study of blood T cells in healthy people across ages. TCRdb fed the 5' RACE reads into MiXCR, producing one record per CDR3 protein. The top ten clones hold 20% to 25% of a sample with fewer than 900,000 distinct CDR3 sequences, roughly 43% of them seen once. Sequenced material: blood. The receptor set was obtained from a woman in her sixties in good health. CDR3s include the opening cysteine and the closing phenylalanine or tryptophan. A D gene is named only where the DNA matches it firmly. Some rows have no size entry. The others give once, few or many, or a class for an expanded clone.

.,TRBJ2-5,TRBV20-1,.,CSARAGRNTQYF,TGCAGTGCTAGAGCTGGGCGCAATACCCAGTACTTC
TRBD2,TRBJ2-1,TRBV6-2/TRBV6-3,.,CAAGTTNYNGQFF,TGTGCAGCCGGGACTACCAATTACAATGGGCAGTTCTTC
TRBD2,TRBJ2-1,TRBV7-2,few,CASSLTLSGRANEQFF,TGTGCCAGCAGCCTCACCCTCAGCGGGAGAGCCAATGAGCAGTTCTTC
.,TRBJ2-5,TRBV18,.,CASSPRDGKETQYF,TGTGCCAGCTCACCAAGGGACGGAAAAGAGACCCAGTACTTC
.,TRBJ2-3,TRBV3-1,few,CASSQWDGRTDTQYF,TGTGCCAGCAGTCAATGGGACGGGAGAACAGATACGCAGTATTTT
TRBD2,TRBJ2-1,TRBV7-2,many,CASTYSSSGNEQFF,TGTGCCAGCACCTACTCCTCTAGCGGGAATGAGCAGTTCTTC
TRBD2,TRBJ2-5,TRBV28,.,CASSAQEAGEYNEQYF,TGTGCCAGCAGTGCCCAGGAAGCGGGAGAATACAATGAGCAGTACTTC
.,TRBJ2-7,TRBV6-2/TRBV6-3,.,CASTLNRAPYEQYF,TGTGCCAGCACCCTAAACCGGGCCCCCTACGAGCAGTACTTC
.,TRBJ2-5,TRBV5-1,.,CASSLMTREETQYF,TGCGCCAGCAGCTTGATGACAAGGGAAGAGACCCAGTACTTC
.,TRBJ2-3,TRBV6-6,.,CASSYSRPDTQYF,TGTGCCAGCAGTTACTCCAGGCCTGATACGCAGTATTTT
.,TRBJ2-1,TRBV6-5,.,CASSVSGNSYNEQFF,TGTGCCAGCAGTGTTAGCGGAAACTCCTACAATGAGCAGTTCTTC